The 12 T cell receptor beta chains below all came from one sample that was sequenced in a study of T cells in narcolepsy. Data came from immunoSEQ multiplex PCR; TCRdb stores just in-frame clones and leaves some out. The sample includes some 30,000 clones, about nine tenths of them seen just once. Sequencing was carried out using CD45RA- memory CD4+ T cells from PBMCs. These TCRs come from a human donor with narcolepsy.

The rearrangement uses TRBV4-1 and TRBJ2-5, with D possibly being TRBD1 (5 bases). The last part of the DNA fits TRBJ2-7 better; the J call may be wrong. The CDR3 length is 17 residues. The V gene's germline CDR1 is MGHRA and CDR2 YSYEKL. In nucleotides, the CDR3 is TGCGCCAGCAGCCAAGATGTAAAAGGACATAGCTCCTACGAGCAGTACTTC. Translation gives CASSQDVKGHSSYEQYF.

The chain is built from TRBV5-6 and TRBJ2-3; no definite D call. Per germline, CDR1 SGHDT and CDR2 YYEEEE. CDR3 length: 12 amino acids. Trimming removed 4 bases from V and 7 bases from J, with 10 bases in between. The CDR3 loop reads CASSRTPYTQYF. CDR3 in DNA: TGTGCCAGCAGCCGAACCCCATATACGCAGTATTTT.

The rearrangement links TRBV2 to TRBJ2-4; TRBD1 matches at 10 bases. J was trimmed by 6 bases and V by 8 bases; bases with no gene match: 4. The germline V gene has CDR1 SNHLY and CDR2 FYNNEI. CDR3 length: 13 residues. The CDR3 DNA reads as TGTGCCAGCGTGCGGGACAGGGGAAACATTCAGTACTTC. Residues: CASVRDRGNIQYF.

This chain links TRBV19 with TRBJ2-7, with D perhaps matching TRBD1 or TRBD2 (6 bases each). The CDR3 is 13 amino acids. Germline V CDR1 and CDR2: LNHDA, SQIVND (reference sequence). V gave up 9 bases and J gave up 2 bases, with 14 bases separating them. The DNA of the CDR3 is TGTGCCAGCCGTAGGGGGGACGCCTACGAGCAGTACTTC. As protein: CASRRGDAYEQYF.

The rearrangement joins TRBV28 to TRBJ2-7; D uncertain. There are 11 residues in the CDR3. Germline V CDR1 and CDR2: MDHEN, SYDVKM. V was shortened by 6 bases and J by 3 bases, with 6 bases between the two germline ends. The CDR3 DNA reads as TGTGCCAGCAGGTCCAACTACGAGCAGTACTTC. This sequence encodes CASRSNYEQYF. Complete variable domain (other parts from reference TRBV28 and TRBJ2-7): DVKVTQSSRYLVKRTGEKVFLECVQDMDHENMFWYRQDPGLGLRLIYFSYDVKMKEKGDIPEGYSVSREKKERFSLILESASTNQTSMYLCASRSNYEQYFGPGTRLTVT.

The gene calls are TRBV28 and TRBJ1-2; tentative D call: TRBD1 (6 bases). This CDR3 is built from 14 residues. Germline loops: CDR1 MDHEN, CDR2 SYDVKM. The V end was cut by 4 bases, the J end by 4 bases, with 13 bases between. DNA of the CDR3: TGTGCCAGCAGTTCACTACAGGGAGGCTATGGCTACACCTTC. Translating gives CASSSLQGGYGYTF.

This sequence joins TRBV7-8 and TRBJ2-1; a weak D match, TRBD2 (7 bases). CDR1 is SGHVS, CDR2 FQNEAQ, per germline. V was pared by 1 base and J by 9 bases, with 22 bases between. This CDR3 region has 17 residues. In nucleotides, the CDR3 is TGTGCCAGCAGCTTAGGATACGAGGGGGGGCCCGGAGGTGAGCAGTTCTTC. Translating gives CASSLGYEGGPGGEQFF.

The chain uses TRBV6-1 and TRBJ2-3, with 8 bases that match TRBD1. The CDR3 runs to 15 residues. V was pared by 8 bases and J by 3 bases, with 10 bases of the junction left unmatched. Germline CDR1 and CDR2: MNHNS and SASEGT. CDR3 sequence (DNA): TGTGCCAGCGGATCCACAGGGGGAGGAACAGATACGCAGTATTTT. Amino acids: CASGSTGGGTDTQYF.

The CDR3 DNA reads as TGTGCCAGCAGCTTGGTACGGCCGAACACCGGGGAGCTGTTTTTT. It translates to CASSLVRPNTGELFF. This chain uses TRBV5-6 with TRBJ2-2; D gene uncertain. With 0 bases removed from V and 0 bases from J, the gap between germline ends came to 6 bases. Germline V lookup: CDR1 SGHDT, CDR2 YYEEEE. The CDR3 totals 15 residues.

V is TRBV18 and J is TRBJ1-4, with TRBD1 matching over 8 bases. Unmatched junction bases numbered 8, after V lost 3 bases and J lost 5 bases. Germline loops: CDR1 KGHSH, CDR2 LQKENI. The CDR3 is made up of 16 amino acids. The CDR3 DNA reads TGTGCCAGCTCACCTAAACCCGGGACAGGCAATGAAAAACTGTTTTTT. Its translation is CASSPKPGTGNEKLFF.

This chain joins TRBV19 and TRBJ2-7, with 11 bases lining up with TRBD1. The germline CDR1 and CDR2 sequences are LNHDA and SQIVND (reference sequence). V shed 0 bases, J shed 5 bases, and the junction held 15 bases outside the gene matches. The length of the CDR3 is 19 residues. This chain's CDR3 is CASSIDSGQGDPEGNEQYF. DNA of the CDR3: TGTGCCAGTAGTATAGACTCGGGACAGGGGGATCCCGAGGGGAACGAGCAGTACTTC.

This clone was counted only a few times. The chain links TRBV6-1 to TRBJ2-7; D is unclear. The germline CDR1 and CDR2 sequences are MNHNS and SASEGT. V lost 10 bases, J lost 2 bases, and 9 bases lay in between. The CDR3 spans 11 residues. CDR3 DNA sequence: TGTGCCACCTCAAATCCCTACGAGCAGTACTTC. As protein: CATSNPYEQYF.